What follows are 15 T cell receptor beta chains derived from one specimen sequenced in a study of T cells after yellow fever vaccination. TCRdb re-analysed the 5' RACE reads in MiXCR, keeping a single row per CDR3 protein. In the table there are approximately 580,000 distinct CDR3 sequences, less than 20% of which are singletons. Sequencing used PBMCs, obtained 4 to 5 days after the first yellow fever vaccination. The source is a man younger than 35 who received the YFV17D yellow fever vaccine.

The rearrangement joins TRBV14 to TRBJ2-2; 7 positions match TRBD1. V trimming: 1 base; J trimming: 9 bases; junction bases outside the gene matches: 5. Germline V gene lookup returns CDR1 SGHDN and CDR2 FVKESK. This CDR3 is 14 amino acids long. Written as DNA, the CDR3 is TGTGCCAGCAGCCAAGGGGGACAGACCAGGGAGCTGTTTTTT. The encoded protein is CASSQGGQTRELFF.

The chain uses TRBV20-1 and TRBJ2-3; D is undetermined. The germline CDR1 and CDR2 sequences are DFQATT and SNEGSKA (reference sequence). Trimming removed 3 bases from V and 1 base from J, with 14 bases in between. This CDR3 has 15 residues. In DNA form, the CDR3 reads TGCAGTGCTAGCCGGCAACCGGCGGGCACAGATACGCAGTATTTT. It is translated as CSASRQPAGTDTQYF.

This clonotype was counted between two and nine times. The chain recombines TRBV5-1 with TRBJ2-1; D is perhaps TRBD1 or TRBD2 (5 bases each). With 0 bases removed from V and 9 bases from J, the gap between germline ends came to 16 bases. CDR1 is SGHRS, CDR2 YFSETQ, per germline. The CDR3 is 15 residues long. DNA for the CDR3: TGCGCCAGCAGCTTGGACTCCATTCCGAGGGGTGAGCAGTTCTTC. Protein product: CASSLDSIPRGEQFF.

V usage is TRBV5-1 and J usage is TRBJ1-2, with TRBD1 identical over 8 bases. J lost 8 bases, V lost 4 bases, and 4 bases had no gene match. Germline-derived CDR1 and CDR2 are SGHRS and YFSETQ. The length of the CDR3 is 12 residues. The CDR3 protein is CASSIQGDGYTF. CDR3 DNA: TGCGCCAGCAGCATACAGGGGGACGGCTACACCTTC.

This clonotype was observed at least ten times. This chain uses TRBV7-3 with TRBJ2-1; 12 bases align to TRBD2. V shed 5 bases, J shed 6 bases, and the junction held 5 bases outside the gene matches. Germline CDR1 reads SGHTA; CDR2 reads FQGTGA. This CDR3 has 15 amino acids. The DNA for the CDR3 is TGTGCCAGCAGCCTCCTAGCGGGGGGGGGCAATGAGCAGTTCTTC. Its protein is CASSLLAGGGNEQFF.

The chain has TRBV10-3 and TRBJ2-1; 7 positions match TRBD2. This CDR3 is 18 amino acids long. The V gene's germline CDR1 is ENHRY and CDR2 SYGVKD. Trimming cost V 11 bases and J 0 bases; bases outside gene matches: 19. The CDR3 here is CAHGELRGELVSYNEQFF. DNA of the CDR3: TGTGCCCATGGCGAACTTCGGGGGGAGTTGGTCTCCTACAATGAGCAGTTCTTC.

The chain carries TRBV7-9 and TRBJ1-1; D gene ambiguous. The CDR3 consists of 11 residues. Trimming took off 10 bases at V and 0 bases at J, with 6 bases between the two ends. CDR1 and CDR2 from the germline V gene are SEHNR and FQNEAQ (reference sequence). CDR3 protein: CATKMNTEAFF. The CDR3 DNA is TGTGCCACTAAGATGAACACTGAAGCTTTCTTT.

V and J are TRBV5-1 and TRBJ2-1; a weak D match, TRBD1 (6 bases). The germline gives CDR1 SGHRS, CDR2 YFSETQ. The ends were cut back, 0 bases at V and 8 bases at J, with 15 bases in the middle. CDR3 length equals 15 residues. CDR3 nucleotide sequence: TGCGCCAGCAGCTTGGTTGTGGGGGCCTCCGATGAGCAGTTCTTC. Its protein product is CASSLVVGASDEQFF.

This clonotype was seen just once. CDR3 sequence (DNA): TGTGCCAGCAGCTTTCCGTCGTGGCGGCCCCAGCATTTT. Translated, it gives CASSFPSWRPQHF. V usage is TRBV7-9 and J usage is TRBJ1-5; D not resolved. The V end was cut by 3 bases, the J end by 9 bases, with 12 bases between. This CDR3 is built from 13 residues. Germline V gives CDR1 SEHNR, CDR2 FQNEAQ (reference sequence).

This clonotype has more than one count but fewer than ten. CDR3 amino acids: CASSRTVQTQYF. The DNA of the CDR3 is TGTGCCAGCAGCCGGACAGTTCAGACGCAGTATTTT. The V call is TRBV6-2 or TRBV6-3, the J call TRBJ2-3; possible D gene TRBD1, 6 bases. Germline CDR1 and CDR2: MNHEY and SVGEGT. Deletions cut 6 bases from V and 9 bases from J, with 13 bases between. The CDR3 contains 12 residues.

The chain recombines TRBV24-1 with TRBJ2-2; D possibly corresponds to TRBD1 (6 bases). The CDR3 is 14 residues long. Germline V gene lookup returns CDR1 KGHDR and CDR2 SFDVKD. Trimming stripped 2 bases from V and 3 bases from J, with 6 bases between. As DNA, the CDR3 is TGTGCCACCAGTGATTACAGGGACACCGGGGAGCTGTTTTTT. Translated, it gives CATSDYRDTGELFF.

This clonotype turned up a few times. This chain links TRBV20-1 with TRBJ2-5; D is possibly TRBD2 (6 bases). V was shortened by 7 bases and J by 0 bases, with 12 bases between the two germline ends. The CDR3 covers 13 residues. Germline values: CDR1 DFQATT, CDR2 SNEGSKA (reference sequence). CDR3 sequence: CSVGLRYQETQYF. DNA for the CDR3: TGCAGTGTGGGACTCCGGTACCAAGAGACCCAGTACTTC.

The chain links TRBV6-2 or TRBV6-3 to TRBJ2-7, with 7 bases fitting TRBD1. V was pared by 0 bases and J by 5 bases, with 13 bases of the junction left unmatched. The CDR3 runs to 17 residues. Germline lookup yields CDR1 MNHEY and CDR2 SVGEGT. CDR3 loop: CASSYSKVNRGADEQYF. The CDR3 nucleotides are TGTGCCAGCAGTTACTCGAAGGTTAACAGGGGAGCGGACGAGCAGTACTTC.

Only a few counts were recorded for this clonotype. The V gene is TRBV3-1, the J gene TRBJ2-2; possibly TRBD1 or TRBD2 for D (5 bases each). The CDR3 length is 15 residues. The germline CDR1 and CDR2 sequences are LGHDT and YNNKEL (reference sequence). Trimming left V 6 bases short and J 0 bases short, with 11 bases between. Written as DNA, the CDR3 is TGTGCCAGCAGAAGATGGGACGCGAACACCGGGGAGCTGTTTTTT. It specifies CASRRWDANTGELFF. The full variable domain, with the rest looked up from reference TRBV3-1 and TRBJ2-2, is DTAVSQTPKYLVTQMGNDKSIKCEQNLGHDTMYWYKQDSKKFLKIMFSYNNKELIINETVPNRFSPKSPDKAHLNLHINSLELGDSAVYFCASRRWDANTGELFFGEGSRLTVL.

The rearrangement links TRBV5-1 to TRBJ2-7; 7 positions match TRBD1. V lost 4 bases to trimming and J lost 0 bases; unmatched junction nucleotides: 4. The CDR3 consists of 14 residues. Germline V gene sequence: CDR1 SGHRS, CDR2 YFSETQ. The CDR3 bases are TGCGCCAGCAGCAACGGGGACAGCTCCTACGAGCAGTACGTC. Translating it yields CASSNGDSSYEQYV.